This entry lists 14 T cell receptor beta chains sequenced from one sample in a study of T-cell memory formation after mild COVID-19 (dated by TCRdb to 2020 to 2023). The library came from 5' RACE. Sequencer: Illumina NovaSeq 6000. TCRdb reworked the public reads: Q25 trimming with fastp, MiXCR clone assembly, productive beta chains retained. Entries are consolidated by CDR3 protein sequence, retaining the most common genes and DNA. The sample contains about 560,000 distinct CDR3 sequences, more than 15% of them found a single time. The ten top clones hold approximately 12% of the sample. Sequencing was performed on PBMCs or a T cell subset sorted from them (not recorded which). The source is an adult woman who had mild COVID-19 (a few samples of this study predate the infection). The sample titles of this study are shuffled in the database, so cell type and time point are left out; the donor was told from shared clones.

This clonotype appeared a few times. The chain combines TRBV11-3 with TRBJ2-3; possibly TRBD1 for D (6 bases). V was trimmed by 5 bases and J by 0 bases, leaving 12 bases between them. This CDR3 has 15 residues. Germline V gives CDR1 SGHNT, CDR2 YENEEA. The CDR3 here is CASSLQGLSTDTQYF. The CDR3 nucleotides read TGTGCCAGCAGCCTCCAGGGGCTAAGCACAGATACGCAGTATTTT.

The chain is built from TRBV12-3 or TRBV12-4 and TRBJ1-5; 7 positions agree with TRBD1. The CDR3 sequence is 13 residues long. V gave up 5 bases and J gave up 8 bases; unmatched junction bases: 6. The CDR3: CASSPTGDEPQHF. DNA of the CDR3: TGTGCCAGCAGTCCAACAGGGGACGAGCCCCAGCATTTT.

This clonotype appeared a few times. The rearrangement links TRBV24-1 to TRBJ1-1, with 7 positions matching TRBD1. Per the germline V gene, CDR1 is KGHDR and CDR2 is SFDVKD. CDR3 length: 14 amino acids. With 3 bases clipped from V and 9 bases from J, the junction kept 9 bases outside the gene matches. The CDR3: CATSDVRQGSKAFF. The CDR3 nucleotides read TGTGCCACCAGTGATGTACGACAGGGTTCAAAAGCTTTCTTT.

Only a few counts were recorded for this clonotype. The chain has TRBV27 and TRBJ1-1, with TRBD1 matching over 9 bases. Trimming at V came to 8 bases and at J to 1 base, leaving 5 bases not matched to a gene. CDR1 is MNHEY and CDR2 is SMNVEV in the germline V gene (reference sequence). The length of the CDR3 is 14 residues. CDR3 in amino acids: CASGPGQGNTEAFF. The DNA of the CDR3 is TGTGCCAGCGGCCCGGGACAGGGGAACACTGAAGCTTTCTTT.

The gene calls are TRBV10-3 and TRBJ2-7, with TRBD2 matching 7 bases. The length of the CDR3 is 18 residues. Trimming removed 6 bases from V and 4 bases from J; junction bases left unmatched: 21. CDR1 and CDR2 from the germline V gene are ENHRY and SYGVKD. The CDR3 loop is CAISPGGSPPRGNYEQYF. Here the CDR3 DNA reads TGTGCCATCAGCCCCGGCGGGAGTCCCCCCCGGGGAAATTACGAGCAGTACTTC.

This clonotype has just a few counts. V usage is TRBV29-1 and J usage is TRBJ2-3; tentatively, D is TRBD1 (6 bases). V was trimmed by 7 bases and J by 5 bases, leaving 16 bases between them. Germline V CDR1 and CDR2: SQVTM, ANQGSEA. CDR3 length equals 13 residues. CDR3 nucleotides: TGCAGCGCCCTGGGTGGGGGCGAAGATACGCAGTATTTT. Translation: CSALGGGEDTQYF.

This clonotype was picked up a small number of times. This chain connects TRBV7-9 to TRBJ2-5; perhaps TRBD1 as D (5 bases). Trimming left V 3 bases short and J 1 base short, with 15 bases between. This CDR3 is 16 amino acids long. The V gene's germline CDR1 is SEHNR and CDR2 FQNEAQ (reference sequence). The CDR3 DNA reads TGTGCCAGCAGCTTTTTCTCAGGGATTCTCCAAGAGACCCAGTACTTC. It is translated as CASSFFSGILQETQYF.

This clonotype appeared a few times. The chain has TRBV30 and TRBJ2-7; D may be TRBD2 (5 bases). The length of the CDR3 is 14 residues. Germline CDR1 and CDR2: GTSNPN and SVGIG (reference sequence). The V end lost 0 bases, the J end lost 6 bases, and 15 bases lay between the germline ends. The CDR3 region has the DNA TGTGCCTGGAGTGTAGGTAGCGTTTACGCCGAGCAGTACTTC. This translates into CAWSVGSVYAEQYF.

This clonotype was seen a handful of times. This chain's CDR3 is CASDARASGGAYNEQFF. DNA of the CDR3: TGTGCCAGCGATGCCCGGGCTAGCGGGGGGGCCTACAATGAGCAGTTCTTC. The chain combines TRBV12-3 or TRBV12-4 with TRBJ2-1; 12 bases match TRBD2. The CDR3 length is 17 residues. Trimming removed 8 bases from V and 2 bases from J; junction bases left unmatched: 10.

The chain joins TRBV10-3 to TRBJ2-7; 8 nucleotides match TRBD1. This CDR3 region has 15 residues. Trimming cost V 6 bases and J 1 base; bases outside gene matches: 8. Per the germline V gene, CDR1 is ENHRY and CDR2 is SYGVKD. The CDR3 bases are TGTGCCATCAGCCCGGGACAGGTGTGGTCCTACGAGCAGTACTTC. It specifies CAISPGQVWSYEQYF.

The chain carries TRBV7-9 and TRBJ2-6; D remains unclear. The CDR3 loop spans 13 amino acids. Germline-derived CDR1 and CDR2 are SEHNR and FQNEAQ (reference sequence). For the CDR3, the DNA is TGTGCGGGATCGTCCCCTGGGGCCAACGTCCTGACTTTC. It specifies CAGSSPGANVLTF.

This clonotype was seen a few times. V usage is TRBV19 and J usage is TRBJ2-1; D not certain. The CDR3 contains 15 residues. The germline CDR1 and CDR2 sequences are LNHDA and SQIVND (reference sequence). V lost 8 bases, J lost 0 bases, and 14 bases lay in between. CDR3 residues: CASSVEGSSYNEQFF. CDR3 DNA: TGTGCCAGTTCAGTAGAAGGAAGCTCCTACAATGAGCAGTTCTTC. Full variable domain (remainder filled in from reference TRBV19 and TRBJ2-1): DGGITQSPKYLFRKEGQNVTLSCEQNLNHDAMYWYRQDPGQGLRLIYYSQIVNDFQKGDIAEGYSVSREKKESFPLTVTSAQKNPTAFYLCASSVEGSSYNEQFFGPGTRLTVL.

The V call is TRBV28, the J call TRBJ2-7, with a possible D match to TRBD2 (7 bases). V lost 3 bases to trimming and J lost 2 bases, with 17 bases between them. The length of the CDR3 is 16 residues. The germline CDR1 and CDR2 sequences are MDHEN and SYDVKM. The CDR3 region is CASSFGLGGGTYEQYF. The CDR3 region has the DNA TGTGCCAGCAGTTTCGGTCTAGGGGGAGGGACCTACGAGCAGTACTTC.

This clonotype appeared a few times. CDR3 residues: CASSQAPLAGTDTQYF. CDR3 DNA sequence: TGTGCCAGCAGCCAAGCACCACTAGCGGGCACAGATACGCAGTATTTT. This sequence joins TRBV4-2 and TRBJ2-3; TRBD2 matches at 8 bases. Germline loops: CDR1 LGHNA, CDR2 YNFKEQ. The CDR3 runs to 16 residues. V was clipped by 1 base and J by 1 base; unmatched bases: 4.